This is a list of T cell receptor beta chains from one sample in a study of T cell responses to AZD1222 COVID-19 vaccine. This table comes from immunoSEQ multiplex PCR, and its TCRdb copy is limited to in-frame clones, with some not included. The data show approximately 140,000 clones, with 90% seen just once and 3.4% held by the top ten. Sample: peripheral blood, taken on day 0 of AZD1222 vaccination. These TCRs come from an adult in good health. The CDR3 runs from the conserved cysteine through the conserved F or W. D genes are given only for firm matches. Clone sizes are given selectively: once, few, many, or a class where the clone is expanded.

j_gene,abundance,d_gene,v_gene,CDR3nt,CDR3aa
TRBJ1-1,.,.,TRBV14,TGTGCCAGCAGCCAAGAGTTCCCGGGAGAAGCTTTCTTT,CASSQEFPGEAFF
TRBJ2-5,.,TRBD1,TRBV7-9,TGTGCCAGCAAGACAGGGGTGTACCAAGAGACCCAGTACTTC,CASKTGVYQETQYF
TRBJ2-5,.,.,TRBV5-1,TGCGCCAGCAGCTTAGGTCGGGGAATGTCGGAGACCCAGTACTTC,CASSLGRGMSETQYF
TRBJ1-5,.,.,TRBV12-5,TGTGCTAGTGGTTTGTTCCTCGGGGGTCAGCCCCAGCATTTT,CASGLFLGGQPQHF
TRBJ2-1,.,TRBD2,TRBV11-3,TGTGCCAGCAGCTCGGCAACTAGCGGGGTAGGTGAGCAGTTCTTC,CASSSATSGVGEQFF
TRBJ2-7,.,.,TRBV15,TGTGCCACCAGCAGAGATCTCGCGGGGGCCGGGAACGAGCAGTACTTC,CATSRDLAGAGNEQYF
TRBJ2-3,.,.,TRBV4-2,TGTGCCAGCAGCCAAGACTCGCGGGGACGCACAGATACGCAGTATTTT,CASSQDSRGRTDTQYF
TRBJ1-1,.,.,TRBV30,TGTGCCTGGAGAGAAAAGTTGTGGGAAGCTGAAGCTTTCTTT,CAWREKLWEAEAFF
TRBJ2-3,.,.,TRBV11-2,TGTGCCAGCAGCTTAATGGTGGGAGGCACAGATACGCAGTATTTT,CASSLMVGGTDTQYF
TRBJ2-3,.,.,TRBV7-6,TGTGCCAGCAGCTTAACGTTTGTGACGGGGAACAATGAAGATACGCAGTATTTT,CASSLTFVTGNNEDTQYF
TRBJ2-1,few,TRBD2,TRBV4-2,TGTGCCAGCAGCCCCCTAGCGGGAGATCAGGGGGAGCAGTTCTTC,CASSPLAGDQGEQFF
TRBJ2-7,few,TRBD1,TRBV5-1,TGCGCCAGCAGCTTGACGGGACAGGCTGCTGGGGAGCAGTACTTC,CASSLTGQAAGEQYF
TRBJ1-1,.,.,TRBV30,TGTGCCTGGACACGGGTGAACACTGAAGCTTTCTTT,CAWTRVNTEAFF
TRBJ1-2,.,.,TRBV30,TGTGCCTCCCTCCCTGTGACAGGCGCTGGATATGGCTACACCTTC,CASLPVTGAGYGYTF
TRBJ1-6,.,.,TRBV13,TGTGCCAGCAGCTTAAGTGGGAACTCACCCCTCCACTTT,CASSLSGNSPLHF
TRBJ2-5,.,TRBD1,TRBV19,TGTGCCAGTAGGGACAGGGGGCGCGGGACCCAGTACTTC,CASRDRGRGTQYF
TRBJ1-4,once,.,TRBV19,TGTGCCAGTACCCCGGGGGTAGGGGAAAAACTGTTTTTT,CASTPGVGEKLFF
TRBJ1-6,.,.,TRBV3-1/TRBV3-2,TGTGCCAGCAGCCAAGGGTGGAGTGGGGACTCACCCCTCCACTTT,CASSQGWSGDSPLHF
TRBJ1-4,once,TRBD1,TRBV5-4,TGTGCCAGCAGCGCAGATACCGGACAGGGGGAAGAAAAACTGTTTTTT,CASSADTGQGEEKLFF
TRBJ2-3,.,.,TRBV4-2,TGTGCCAGCAGCCAGTCTCAGGCAGGGGGGATTGATACGCAGTATTTT,CASSQSQAGGIDTQYF
TRBJ1-4,.,.,TRBV29-1,TGCAGCGTGAGACACTCAACTAATGAAAAACTGTTTTTT,CSVRHSTNEKLFF
TRBJ1-5,.,TRBD1,TRBV10-3,TGTGCCATCAGTGACGGGACAGGGGGTTTTAGCAATCAGCCCCAGCATTTT,CAISDGTGGFSNQPQHF
TRBJ2-7,.,.,TRBV7-2,TGTGCCAGCAGCCTTGAACCCTCGGGACGCGCGGGTGAGCAGTACTTC,CASSLEPSGRAGEQYF
TRBJ2-7,.,.,TRBV30,TGTGCCTGGAGTGAAGGGGAACCATACGAGCAGTACTTC,CAWSEGEPYEQYF
TRBJ1-2,.,.,TRBV19,TGTGCCAGTAGCCTCAGTCCAGGTCAGGACTATGGCTACACCTTC,CASSLSPGQDYGYTF
TRBJ1-5,once,TRBD1,TRBV5-5,TGTGCCAGCAGCCCGGGACAGCTCAATCAGCCCCAGCATTTT,CASSPGQLNQPQHF
TRBJ2-1,.,.,TRBV11-2,TGTGCCAGCAGCTCGAGCCCCGGACGTGTGTCCTACAATGAGCAGTTCTTC,CASSSSPGRVSYNEQFF
TRBJ2-3,.,TRBD1,TRBV4-3,TGCGCCAGCAGCCAGGACAGGGGACCCGATACGCAGTATTTT,CASSQDRGPDTQYF
TRBJ1-5,.,.,TRBV11-2,TGTGCCAGCAGCTGGGGTTTGAGTGGCAATCAGCCCCAGCATTTT,CASSWGLSGNQPQHF
TRBJ1-2,few,TRBD1,TRBV7-9,TGTGCCAGCAGCTTACTTGCAGGGGGTCGCTACACCTTC,CASSLLAGGRYTF
TRBJ2-3,.,TRBD1,TRBV7-9,TGTGCCAGCAGCCCCATTCTGATTACCGGGACAGGGGAAGATACGCAGTATTTT,CASSPILITGTGEDTQYF
TRBJ2-3,.,.,TRBV10-3,TGTGCCATCAGTGAGTCAGGAAGCCCCCGTACGCAGTATTTT,CAISESGSPRTQYF
TRBJ2-3,once,.,TRBV11-3,TGTGCCAGCATACAAGGACGGTTCACAGATACGCAGTATTTT,CASIQGRFTDTQYF
TRBJ2-7,.,.,TRBV19,TGTGCCAGTAGTATGGGCAGGACTTTCTACGAGCAGTACTTC,CASSMGRTFYEQYF
TRBJ1-4,.,.,TRBV30,TGTGCCTGGAGCCAAAGGGCCTATAAACGAGAGTCAGGGACTAATGAAAAACTGTTTTTT,CAWSQRAYKRESGTNEKLFF
TRBJ2-3,.,.,TRBV6-6,TGTGCCAGCAGTTACGGTGAAACGGATACGCAGTATTTT,CASSYGETDTQYF
TRBJ2-7,.,.,TRBV21-1,TGTGCCAGCAGCCCCCGGACACGTGAATTCACCTACGAGCAGTACTTC,CASSPRTREFTYEQYF
TRBJ2-5,.,TRBD2,TRBV12-3/TRBV12-4,TGTGCCAGCATTATTAGCGGGAGTGAGACCCAGTACTTC,CASIISGSETQYF
TRBJ2-1,few,.,TRBV2,TGTGCCAGCAGGGGGACGGGACCCTACAATGAGCAGTTCTTC,CASRGTGPYNEQFF
TRBJ2-7,.,.,TRBV9,TGTGCCAGCAGCGGGGGGGCCCACGAGCAGTACTTC,CASSGGAHEQYF
TRBJ1-3,once,.,TRBV18,TGTGCCAGCTCATTAGGGACCGGAAACACCATATATTTT,CASSLGTGNTIYF